Sequencing of this TCR beta chain was carried out in a study of identical twins. TCRdb recomputed calls from the 5' RACE reads with MiXCR, one row per CDR3 protein. The sample shows approximately 670,000 distinct CDR3 sequences, roughly 6% of them seen only once. Trimming cost V 1 base and J 1 base, with 10 bases left between them. Looked up from germline, CDR1 is LGHNA and CDR2 is YNFKEQ. CDR3 size: 15 residues. Source material: naive T cells sorted from blood. The chain employs TRBV4-2 and TRBJ1-1; tentative D call: TRBD1 (5 bases). This receptor was obtained from a man aged 18 to 29 in good health. CDR3 protein: CASSQGAGQNTEAFF. For the CDR3, the DNA is TGTGCCAGCAGCCAAGGGGCCGGACAGAACACTGAAGCTTTCTTT.